The clone carrying this T cell receptor beta chain was detected a few times. The antigen is unknown. This entry comes from a study of T cell repertoires in cytomegalovirus infection. CDR1 SGHTA and CDR2 FQGNSA come from the germline V gene. The CDR3 runs to 18 residues. J was trimmed by 2 bases and V by 5 bases; bases with no gene match: 13. TCRdb re-called the reads with MiXCR, one entry per CDR3 protein. The sample has approximately 100,000 distinct CDR3 sequences, under 50% seen once. The material sequenced was CD8+ T cells from cultured PBMCs, taken from culture after CMV antigen stimulation. The TCR originated in a human donor in good health (CMV status not recorded). Some clones in this sample may be carry-over from other donors' samples. This chain joins TRBV7-2 and TRBJ2-3; 10 positions match TRBD1. The DNA for the CDR3 is TGTGCCAGCAGCATTGGGGGGACAGGGGTGGCCCTCACAGATACGCAGTATTTT. It yields the protein CASSIGGTGVALTDTQYF.